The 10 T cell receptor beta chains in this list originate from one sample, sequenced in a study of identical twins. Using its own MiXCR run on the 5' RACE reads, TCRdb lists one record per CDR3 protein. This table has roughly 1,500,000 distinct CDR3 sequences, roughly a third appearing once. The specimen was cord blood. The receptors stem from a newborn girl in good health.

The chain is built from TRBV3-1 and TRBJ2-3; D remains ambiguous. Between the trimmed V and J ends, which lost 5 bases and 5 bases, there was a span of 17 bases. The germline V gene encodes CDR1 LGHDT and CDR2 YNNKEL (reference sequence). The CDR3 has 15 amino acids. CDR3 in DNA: TGTGCCAGCAGCTCTCCAAGAGCTACCGGAGATACGCAGTATTTT. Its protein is CASSSPRATGDTQYF.

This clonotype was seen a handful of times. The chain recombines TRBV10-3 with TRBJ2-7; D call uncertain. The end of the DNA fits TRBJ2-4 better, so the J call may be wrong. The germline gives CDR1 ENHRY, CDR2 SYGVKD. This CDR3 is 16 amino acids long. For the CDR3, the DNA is TGTGCCATCAGTGAGTCTATCGGCGTAGTCAAAAACATTCAGTACTTC. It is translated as CAISESIGVVKNIQYF.

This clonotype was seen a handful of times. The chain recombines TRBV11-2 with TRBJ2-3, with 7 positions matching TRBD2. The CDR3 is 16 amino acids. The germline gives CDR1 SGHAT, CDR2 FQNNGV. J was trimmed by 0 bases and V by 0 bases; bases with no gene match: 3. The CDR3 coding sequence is TGTGCCAGCAGCTTAGATCTGCGGGGGAGCACAGATACGCAGTATTTT. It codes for CASSLDLRGSTDTQYF.

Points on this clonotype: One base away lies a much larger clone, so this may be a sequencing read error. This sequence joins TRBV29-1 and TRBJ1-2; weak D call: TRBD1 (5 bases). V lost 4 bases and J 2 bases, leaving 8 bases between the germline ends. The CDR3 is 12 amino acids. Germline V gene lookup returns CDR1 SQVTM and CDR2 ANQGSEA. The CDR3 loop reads CSVGAGNYGYTF. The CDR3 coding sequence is TGCAGCGTTGGGGCAGGGAACTATGGCTACACCTTC.

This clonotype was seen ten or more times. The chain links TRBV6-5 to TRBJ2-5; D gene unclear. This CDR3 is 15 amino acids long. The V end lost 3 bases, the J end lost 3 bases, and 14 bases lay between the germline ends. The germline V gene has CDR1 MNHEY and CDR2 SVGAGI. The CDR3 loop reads CASSYLSQVKETQYF. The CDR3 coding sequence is TGTGCCAGCAGTTATTTGTCTCAAGTAAAAGAGACCCAGTACTTC.

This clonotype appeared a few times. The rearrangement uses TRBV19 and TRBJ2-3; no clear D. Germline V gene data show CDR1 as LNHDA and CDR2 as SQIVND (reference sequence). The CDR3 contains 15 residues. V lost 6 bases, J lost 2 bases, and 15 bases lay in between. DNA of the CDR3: TGTGCCAGTAGGTCCATCGCCACTTACACAGATACGCAGTATTTT. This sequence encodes CASRSIATYTDTQYF.

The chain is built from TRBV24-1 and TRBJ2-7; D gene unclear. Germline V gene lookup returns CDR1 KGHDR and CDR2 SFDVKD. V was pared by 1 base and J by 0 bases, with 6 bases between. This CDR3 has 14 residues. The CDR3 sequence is CATSDFPNSYEQYF. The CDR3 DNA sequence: TGTGCCACCAGTGATTTTCCCAACTCCTACGAGCAGTACTTC.

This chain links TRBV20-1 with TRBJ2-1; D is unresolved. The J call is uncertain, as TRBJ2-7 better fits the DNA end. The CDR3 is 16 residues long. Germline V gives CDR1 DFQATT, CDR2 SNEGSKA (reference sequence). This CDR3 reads CSARDPKTLSYNEQYF. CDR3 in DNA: TGCAGTGCTAGAGATCCGAAGACACTCTCCTACAATGAGCAGTACTTC.

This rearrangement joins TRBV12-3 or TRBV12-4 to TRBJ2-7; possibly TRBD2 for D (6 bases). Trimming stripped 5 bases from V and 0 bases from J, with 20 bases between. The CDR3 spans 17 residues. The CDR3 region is CASSPGAGFLSSYEQYF. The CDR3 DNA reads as TGTGCCAGCAGTCCCGGGGCGGGATTCCTAAGCTCCTACGAGCAGTACTTC.

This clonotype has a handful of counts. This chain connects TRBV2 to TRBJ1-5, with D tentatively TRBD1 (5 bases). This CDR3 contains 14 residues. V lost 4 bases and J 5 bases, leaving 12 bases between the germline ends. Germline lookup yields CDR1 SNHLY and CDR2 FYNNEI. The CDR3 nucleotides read TGTGCCAGCAGTGGGCACGGGGGATATCAGCCCCAGCATTTT. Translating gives CASSGHGGYQPQHF.